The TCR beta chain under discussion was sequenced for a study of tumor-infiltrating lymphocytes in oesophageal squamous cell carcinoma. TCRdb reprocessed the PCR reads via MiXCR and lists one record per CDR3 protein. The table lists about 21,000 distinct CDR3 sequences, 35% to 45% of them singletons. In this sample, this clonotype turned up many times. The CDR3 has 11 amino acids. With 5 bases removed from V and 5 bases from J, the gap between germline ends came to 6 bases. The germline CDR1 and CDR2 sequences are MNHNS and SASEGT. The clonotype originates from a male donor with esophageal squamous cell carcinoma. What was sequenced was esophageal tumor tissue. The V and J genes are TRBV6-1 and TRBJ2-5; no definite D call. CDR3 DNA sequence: TGTGCCAGCAGTTATTGGGAGACCCAGTACTTC. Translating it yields CASSYWETQYF.